This TCR beta chain was found in a study of blood T cell repertoires in COVID-19 (dated by TCRdb to the early 2020s). Study-level background: The collaborator samples originated in the United States, Italy and Spain and spanned the acute and convalescent phases of COVID-19. The repertoires were released in a freely available public database meant as a resource for research on the immune response to SARS-CoV-2. The samples were drawn from two sources: the first 160 participants of the ongoing ImmuneRACE study, and over 1,000 subjects contributed by 6 global collaborators. The sample metadata nearly always contained a de-identified subject ID, COVID-19 status, age in years and sex. The material from the prospective study consisted of cDNA or gDNA derived from T cells, B-cell-depleted T cells, or PBMCs. HLA class I and class II types, where available, came from metadata supplied by the sample provider rather than from assay-based typing. Subjects who had been exposed to COVID-19, were actively infected with it, or had recovered from it provided the deeply sampled blood TCRbeta repertoires that made up the dataset.

To note about this clone: The target of this receptor is not known. Within one base of it there is no much larger clone, and no base qualities were kept.

What the authors observed across the whole study: Clinical and demographic metadata were provided uncurated, with the amount varying by source and participant.

TCRbeta CDR3 regions were amplified from genomic DNA by means of the immunoSEQ Assay, a bias-controlled multiplex PCR. Under the source paper's analysis protocol: The number of nucleated cells in each sample was estimated by amplification of reference gene primers within the assay. To quantify the absolute abundance of each unique TCRbeta CDR3 rearrangement, sequence reads were collapsed and filtered. For each sample, productive Simpson clonality was calculated as the square root of Simpson's diversity index over productive rearrangements. Here the immuneACCESS table is served through TCRdb, limited to in-frame sequences with V and J called. Missing clones are a known gap in these copies; in checked studies unresolved V genes cover under half, and the rest lacks a known reason. Clonal size and the V and J genes are those of that table, whereas D and trimming came from the DNA. Counted in this sample were roughly 250,000 clones; nearly 90% of them appeared once. 2% to 2.5% of the sample is in the top ten clones.

The germline ends are 12 bases apart after V is trimmed by 1 base and J by 4 bases. Inclusive of the bounding cysteine and phenylalanine, the CDR3 is 15 residues long. Only the CDR3 DNA stays, 45 bases, in frame from base 1. The germline V gene sets CDR1 to SGHRS and CDR2 to YFSETQ. Samples from volunteer blood donors who had recovered from COVID-19 were contributed by a second Seattle source. Whole blood was collected in K2EDTA tubes by collaborating institutions according to the institutions' own protocols. For TCRbeta analysis, collaborator samples were shipped as frozen whole blood, as isolated PBMCs, or as DNA extracted from either sample type.

Recombination linked TRBV5-1 to TRBJ1-5, with TRBD1 perhaps the D gene, on 6 matching bases. The sequence was collected from a woman aged 40 to 50 who had recovered from COVID-19. Material: peripheral blood. Read as DNA, the sequence is TGCGCCAGCAGCTTGCTGGGGGCCCAGAATCAGCCCCAGCATTTT. It specifies CASSLLGAQNQPQHF.